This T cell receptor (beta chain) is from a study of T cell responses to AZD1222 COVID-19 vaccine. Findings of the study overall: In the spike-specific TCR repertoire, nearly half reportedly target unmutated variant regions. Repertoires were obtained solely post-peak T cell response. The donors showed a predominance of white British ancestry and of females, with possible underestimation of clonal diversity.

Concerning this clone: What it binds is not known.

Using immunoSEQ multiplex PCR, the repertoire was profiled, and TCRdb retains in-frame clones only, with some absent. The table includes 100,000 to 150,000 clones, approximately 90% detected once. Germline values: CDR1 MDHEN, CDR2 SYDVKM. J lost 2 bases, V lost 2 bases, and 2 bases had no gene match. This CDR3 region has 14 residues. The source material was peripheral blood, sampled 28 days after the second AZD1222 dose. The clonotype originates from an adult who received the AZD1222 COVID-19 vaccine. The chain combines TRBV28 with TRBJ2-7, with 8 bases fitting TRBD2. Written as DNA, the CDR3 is TGTGCCAGCAGTTTACTAGCGGGTACCTACGAGCAGTACTTC. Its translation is CASSLLAGTYEQYF.